This TCR beta chain comes out of a study of identical twins. At least ten counts were recorded for this clonotype. Its target is not known. The CDR3 has 13 amino acids. The germline V and J ends were trimmed by 3 bases and 8 bases, with 14 bases remaining between them. Germline-derived CDR1 and CDR2 are LGHNA and YSLEER. Study-level points and caveats: Compared with unrelated sharing, twin-shared out-of-frame alpha sequences had more low-probability sequences. In cord blood, abundant beta clonotypes had fewer insertions; memory showed no trend.

A single record per CDR3 protein comes from TCRdb applying MiXCR to the 5' RACE reads. This sample has roughly 700,000 distinct CDR3 sequences, with about 9.4% found just once. Another study also made use of these data, one on yellow fever vaccine responses in identical twins.

This sequence joins TRBV4-3 and TRBJ2-7; the D gene is possibly TRBD1 (5 bases). Material: PBMCs. The source is a woman younger than 35 in good health. CDR3 bases: TGCGCCAGCAGCCAGGATGTGGGGCACCAGCAGTACTTC. It codes for CASSQDVGHQQYF.